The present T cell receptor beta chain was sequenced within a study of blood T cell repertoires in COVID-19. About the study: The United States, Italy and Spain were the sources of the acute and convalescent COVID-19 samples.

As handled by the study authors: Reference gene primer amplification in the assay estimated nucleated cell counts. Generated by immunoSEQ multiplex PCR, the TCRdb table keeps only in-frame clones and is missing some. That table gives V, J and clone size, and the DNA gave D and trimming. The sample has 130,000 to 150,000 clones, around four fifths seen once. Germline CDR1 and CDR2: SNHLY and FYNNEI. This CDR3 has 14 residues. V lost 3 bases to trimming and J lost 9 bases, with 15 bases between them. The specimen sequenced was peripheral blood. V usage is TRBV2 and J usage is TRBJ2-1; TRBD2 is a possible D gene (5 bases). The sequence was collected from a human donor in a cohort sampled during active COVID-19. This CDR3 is CASSERRFPAEQFF. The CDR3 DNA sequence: TGTGCCAGCAGTGAGCGGAGGTTTCCGGCTGAGCAGTTCTTC. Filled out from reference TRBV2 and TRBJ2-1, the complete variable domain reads EPEVTQTPSHQVTQMGQEVILRCVPISNHLYFYWYRQILGQKVEFLVSFYNNEISEKSEIFDDQFSVERPDGSNFTLKIRSTKLEDSAMYFCASSERRFPAEQFFGPGTRLTVL.